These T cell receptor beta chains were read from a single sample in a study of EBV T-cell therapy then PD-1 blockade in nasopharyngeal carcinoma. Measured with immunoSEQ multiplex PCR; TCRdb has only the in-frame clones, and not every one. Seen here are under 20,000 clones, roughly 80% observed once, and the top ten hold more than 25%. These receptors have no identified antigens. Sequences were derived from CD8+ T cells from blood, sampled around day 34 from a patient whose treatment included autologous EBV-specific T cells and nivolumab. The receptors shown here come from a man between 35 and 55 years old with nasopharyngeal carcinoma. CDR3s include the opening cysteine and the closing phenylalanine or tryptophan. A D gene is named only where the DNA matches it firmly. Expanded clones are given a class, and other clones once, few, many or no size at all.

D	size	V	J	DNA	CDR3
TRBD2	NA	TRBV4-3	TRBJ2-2	TGCGCCAGCAGCCAAGGTATTAGCGGGGGTCCCGAAACCCCCACCGGGGAGCTGTTTTTT	CASSQGISGGPETPTGELFF
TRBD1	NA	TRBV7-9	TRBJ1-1	TGTGTCCTACGGGACAGAACTATGAACACTGAAGCTTTCTTT	CVLRDRTMNTEAFF
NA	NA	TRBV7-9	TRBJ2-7	TGTGCCAGCAGCCCAGACAAGGGCGACGAGCAGTACTTC	CASSPDKGDEQYF
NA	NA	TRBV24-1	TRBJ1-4	TGTGCCACCAGTGATGATCGGGCCGAGGACGATGAAAAACTGTTTTTT	CATSDDRAEDDEKLFF
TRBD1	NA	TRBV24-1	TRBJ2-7	TGTGCCACCAGTGATCCAAGGACAGGGGGAAGAGAGCAGTACTTC	CATSDPRTGGREQYF
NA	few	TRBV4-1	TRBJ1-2	TGCGCCAGCAGCCCCCTGGGAGACTATGGCTACACCTTC	CASSPLGDYGYTF
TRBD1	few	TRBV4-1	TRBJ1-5	TGCGCCAGCAGCCAAGACAGGAGGGGGCTGGCTCAGCCCCAGCATTTT	CASSQDRRGLAQPQHF
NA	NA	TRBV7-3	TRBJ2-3	TGTGCCAGCAGCAACCCGGGGGGCACAGATACGCAGTATTTT	CASSNPGGTDTQYF
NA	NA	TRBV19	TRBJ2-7	TGTGCCAGTACTGAAGTGACCGGGGGCGAGCAGTACTTC	CASTEVTGGEQYF
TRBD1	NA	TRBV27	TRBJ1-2	TGTGCCAGCAGATATATGGACAGGGCCGACTATGGCTACACCTTC	CASRYMDRADYGYTF
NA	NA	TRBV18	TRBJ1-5	TGTGCCAGCTCACCACGAGGATGGAGGACCGCCCGGGGTCAGCCCCAGCATTTT	CASSPRGWRTARGQPQHF
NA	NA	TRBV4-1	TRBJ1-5	TGCGCCAGCAGCCAAGAAAGAAACGGCCATCAGCCCCAGCATTTT	CASSQERNGHQPQHF
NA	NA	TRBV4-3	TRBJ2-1	TGCGCCAGCAGCCCAACACATTTGGATGAGCAGTTCTTC	CASSPTHLDEQFF
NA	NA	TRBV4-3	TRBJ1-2	TGCGCCAGCAGCCAAGTATCCGTGACCTATGGCTACACCTTC	CASSQVSVTYGYTF
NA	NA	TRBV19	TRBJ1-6	TGTGCCACCGGAACTTCACCCCTCCACTTT	CATGTSPLHF
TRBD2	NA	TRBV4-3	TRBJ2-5	TGCGCCAGCAGCCAAGAGATTGGCGGGGGGGCCGTAGAGACCCAGTACTTC	CASSQEIGGGAVETQYF
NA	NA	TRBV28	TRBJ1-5	TGTGCCAGCAGTTTGGGCAGGCCTAATCAGCCCCAGCATTTT	CASSLGRPNQPQHF
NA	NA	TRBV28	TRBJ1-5	TGTGCCAGCAGTTTAGGGCAGGGGTATCAGCCCCAGCATTTT	CASSLGQGYQPQHF
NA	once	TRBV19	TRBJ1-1	TGTGCCAGTACCCCGTGGGGAGTATTTGGCACTGAAGCTTTCTTT	CASTPWGVFGTEAFF
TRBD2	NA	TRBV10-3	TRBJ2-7	TGTGCCATCAGTGAAAATACTAGCGGGGGATACGAGCAGTACTTC	CAISENTSGGYEQYF
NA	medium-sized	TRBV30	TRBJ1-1	TGTGCCTGGCAGGAAACCTATATGGGGGGCACTGAAGCTTTCTTT	CAWQETYMGGTEAFF
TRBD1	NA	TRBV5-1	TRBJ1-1	TGCGCCAGCAGCACAGGGGAAAATGGGAGGACTGAAGCTTTCTTT	CASSTGENGRTEAFF
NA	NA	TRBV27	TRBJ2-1	TGTGCCAGCAGTAGGGGCGGCTCCTACAATGAGCAGTTCTTC	CASSRGGSYNEQFF